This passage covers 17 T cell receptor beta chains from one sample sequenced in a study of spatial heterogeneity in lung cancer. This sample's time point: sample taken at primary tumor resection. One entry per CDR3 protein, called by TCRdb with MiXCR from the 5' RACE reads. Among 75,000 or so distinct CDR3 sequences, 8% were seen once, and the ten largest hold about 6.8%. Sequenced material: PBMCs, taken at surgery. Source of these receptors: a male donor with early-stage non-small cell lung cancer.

CDR3: CASSLSRTGQDTQYF. As DNA, the CDR3 is TGTGCCAGCAGCTTATCGCGGACAGGGCAAGATACGCAGTATTTT. V usage is TRBV11-3 and J usage is TRBJ2-3; 8 bases are a match to TRBD1. The CDR3 has 15 amino acids. With 2 bases clipped from V and 5 bases from J, the junction kept 6 bases outside the gene matches. Looked up from germline, CDR1 is SGHNT and CDR2 is YENEEA.

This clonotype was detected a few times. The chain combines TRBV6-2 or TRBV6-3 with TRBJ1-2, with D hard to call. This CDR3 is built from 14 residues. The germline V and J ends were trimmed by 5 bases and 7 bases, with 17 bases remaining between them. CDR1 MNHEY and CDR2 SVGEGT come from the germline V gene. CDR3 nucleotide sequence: TGTGCCAGCAGTCGCTCCCCGGGAAATTCTGGCTACACCTTC. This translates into CASSRSPGNSGYTF.

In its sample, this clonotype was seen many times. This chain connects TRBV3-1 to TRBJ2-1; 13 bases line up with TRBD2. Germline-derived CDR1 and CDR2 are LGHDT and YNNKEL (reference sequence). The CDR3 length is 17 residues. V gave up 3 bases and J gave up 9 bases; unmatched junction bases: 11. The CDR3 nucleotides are TGTGCCAGCAGCCACGCTACGTCACTAGCGGGAGGGGGTGAGCAGTTCTTC. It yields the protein CASSHATSLAGGGEQFF.

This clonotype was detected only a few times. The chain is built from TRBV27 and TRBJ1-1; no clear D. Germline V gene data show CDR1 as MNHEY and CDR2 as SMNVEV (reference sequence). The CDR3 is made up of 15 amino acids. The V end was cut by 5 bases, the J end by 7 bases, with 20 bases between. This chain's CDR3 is CASSPDEPGLVEAFF. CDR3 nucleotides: TGTGCCAGCAGTCCCGACGAGCCGGGATTGGTTGAAGCTTTCTTT.

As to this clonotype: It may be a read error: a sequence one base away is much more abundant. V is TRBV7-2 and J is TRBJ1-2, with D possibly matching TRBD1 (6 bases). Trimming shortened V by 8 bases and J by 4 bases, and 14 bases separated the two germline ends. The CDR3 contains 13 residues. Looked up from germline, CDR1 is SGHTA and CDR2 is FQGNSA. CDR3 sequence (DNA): TGTGCCAGCTGCACAGGGATGGGCTATGGCTACACCTTC. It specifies CASCTGMGYGYTF.

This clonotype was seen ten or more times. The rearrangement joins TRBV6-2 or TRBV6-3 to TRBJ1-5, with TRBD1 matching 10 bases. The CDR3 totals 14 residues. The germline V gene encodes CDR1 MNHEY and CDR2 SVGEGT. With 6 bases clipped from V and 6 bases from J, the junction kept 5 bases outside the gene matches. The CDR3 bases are TGTGCCAGCAGGCAGACAGGGGGCGGTCAGCCCCAGCATTTT. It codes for CASRQTGGGQPQHF.

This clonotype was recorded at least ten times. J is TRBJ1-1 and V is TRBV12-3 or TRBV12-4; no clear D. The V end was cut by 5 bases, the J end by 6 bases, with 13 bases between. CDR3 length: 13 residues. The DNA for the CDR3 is TGTGCCAGCAGTCTTCTGGGTGGGGCTGAAGCTTTCTTT. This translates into CASSLLGGAEAFF.

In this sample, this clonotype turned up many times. The CDR3 nucleotides are TGTGCCAGCAGCTTATCAACGGCTGGGACCTCCTACGAGCAGTACTTC. This sequence encodes CASSLSTAGTSYEQYF. J is TRBJ2-7 and V is TRBV7-9; the D call may be TRBD1 or TRBD2 (5 bases each). This CDR3 is built from 16 residues. Germline values: CDR1 SEHNR, CDR2 FQNEAQ (reference sequence). Deletions cut 2 bases from V and 0 bases from J, with 14 bases between.

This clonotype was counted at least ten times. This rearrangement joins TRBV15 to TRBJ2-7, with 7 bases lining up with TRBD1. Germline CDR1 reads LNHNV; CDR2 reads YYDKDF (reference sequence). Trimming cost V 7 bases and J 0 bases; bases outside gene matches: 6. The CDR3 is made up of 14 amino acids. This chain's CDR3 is CATKPRDSSYEQYF. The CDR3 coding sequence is TGTGCCACCAAACCCCGGGACAGCTCCTACGAGCAGTACTTC. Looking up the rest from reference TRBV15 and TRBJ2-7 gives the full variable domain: DAMVIQNPRYQVTQFGKPVTLSCSQTLNHNVMYWYQQKSSQAPKLLFHYYDKDFNNEADTPDNFQSRRPNTSFCFLDIRSPGLGDTAMYLCATKPRDSSYEQYFGPGTRLTVT.

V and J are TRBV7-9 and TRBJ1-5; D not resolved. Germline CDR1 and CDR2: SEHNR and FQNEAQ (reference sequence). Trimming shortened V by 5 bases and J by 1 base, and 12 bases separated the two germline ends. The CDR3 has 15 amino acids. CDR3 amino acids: CASSDAGKSNQPQHF. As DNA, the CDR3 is TGTGCCAGCAGCGATGCGGGAAAAAGCAATCAGCCCCAGCATTTT.

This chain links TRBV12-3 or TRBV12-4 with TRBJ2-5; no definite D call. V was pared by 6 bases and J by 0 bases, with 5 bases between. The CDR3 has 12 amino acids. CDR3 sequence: CASRSYQETQYF. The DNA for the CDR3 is TGTGCCAGCAGATCGTACCAAGAGACCCAGTACTTC.

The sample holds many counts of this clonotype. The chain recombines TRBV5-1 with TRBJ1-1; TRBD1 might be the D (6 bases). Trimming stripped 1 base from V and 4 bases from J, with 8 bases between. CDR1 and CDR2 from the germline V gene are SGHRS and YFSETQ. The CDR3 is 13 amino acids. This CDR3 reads CASSLRGITEAFF. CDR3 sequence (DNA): TGCGCCAGCAGCTTGAGGGGGATCACTGAAGCTTTCTTT.

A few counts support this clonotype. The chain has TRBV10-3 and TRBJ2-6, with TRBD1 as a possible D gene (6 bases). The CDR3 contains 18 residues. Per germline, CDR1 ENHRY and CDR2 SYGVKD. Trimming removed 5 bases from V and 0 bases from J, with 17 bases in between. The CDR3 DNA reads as TGTGCCATCAGTAACCCAGGGGCGAGTAACTCTGGGGCCAACGTCCTGACTTTC. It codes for CAISNPGASNSGANVLTF.

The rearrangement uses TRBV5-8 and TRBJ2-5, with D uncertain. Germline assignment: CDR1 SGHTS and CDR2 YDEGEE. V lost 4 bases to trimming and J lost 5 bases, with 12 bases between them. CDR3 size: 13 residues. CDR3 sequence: CASSPPPAETQYF. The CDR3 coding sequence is TGTGCCAGCAGCCCCCCCCCGGCGGAGACCCAGTACTTC.

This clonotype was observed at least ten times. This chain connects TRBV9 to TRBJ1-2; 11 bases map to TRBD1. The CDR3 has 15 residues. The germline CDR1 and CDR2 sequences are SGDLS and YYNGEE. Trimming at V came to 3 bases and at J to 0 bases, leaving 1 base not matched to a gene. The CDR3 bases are TGTGCCAGCAGCGCGGGACAGGGGGCTAACTATGGCTACACCTTC. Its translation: CASSAGQGANYGYTF.

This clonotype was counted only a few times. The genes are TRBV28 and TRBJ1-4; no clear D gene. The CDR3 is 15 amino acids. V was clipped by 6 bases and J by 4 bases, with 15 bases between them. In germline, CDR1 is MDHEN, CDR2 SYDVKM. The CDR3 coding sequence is TGTGCCAGCAGCCGTGATGTGTCCAATAATGAAAAACTGTTTTTT. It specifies CASSRDVSNNEKLFF.

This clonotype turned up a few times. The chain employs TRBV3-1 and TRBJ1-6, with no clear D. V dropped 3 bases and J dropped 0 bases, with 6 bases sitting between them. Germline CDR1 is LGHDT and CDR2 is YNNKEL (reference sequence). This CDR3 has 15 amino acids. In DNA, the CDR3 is TGTGCCAGCAGCCACGAGTTCTCCTATAATTCACCCCTCCACTTT. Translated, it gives CASSHEFSYNSPLHF.